Given below is one T cell receptor beta chain in context. Its antigen is not known. Carried by the TCR beta cDNA libraries were unique molecular identifiers. In TCRdb, the PCR reads were re-called with MiXCR into one record per CDR3 protein. The table shows about 400,000 distinct CDR3 sequences, with roughly 30% occurring only once. Unmatched junction bases numbered 10, after V lost 3 bases and J lost 5 bases. Germline CDR1 is SGHRS and CDR2 is YFSETQ. The CDR3 has 17 amino acids. This sample was included in a study of post-analysis software for immune sequencing data. Study conclusions and caveats: There were about five TRBV segments more frequent in patients than controls, and TRBV5-6, TRBV5-1 and TRBV20-1 were among them. Same-batch preparations were strongly co-clustered by F measure.

The sample comprised blood. The sequence was collected from a girl aged 10 to 17 with multiple sclerosis. This chain links TRBV5-1 with TRBJ2-7, with TRBD2 matching 14 bases. CDR3 DNA: TGCGCCAGCAGCTCGGGGGTGGGGACTAGCGGGAGAAACGAGCAGTACTTC. Residues: CASSSGVGTSGRNEQYF. Full variable domain (remainder filled in from reference TRBV5-1 and TRBJ2-7): KAGVTQTPRYLIKTRGQQVTLSCSPISGHRSVSWYQQTPGQGLQFLFEYFSETQRNKGNFPGRFSGRQFSNSRSEMNVSTLELGDSALYLCASSSGVGTSGRNEQYFGPGTRLTVT.